This section outlines one T cell receptor (beta chain) sequence together with its context. What it binds is unknown. This sample was taken from a study of CD8 T cells in Susac syndrome. Study results and caveats: It was acknowledged by the study that relatively few individuals were included in its TCR sequencing and HLA analysis.

Sequencing of TCR beta was undertaken in CD8+ and CD4+ T cells derived from blood. This CDR3 contains 12 residues. CDR1 and CDR2 (germline): SQVTM, ANQGSEA. Trimming cost V 7 bases and J 8 bases; bases outside gene matches: 8. After extraction with the RNeasy kit, about 0.45 to 1 ug of the RNA was reverse transcribed using random hexamers. The TCR beta CDR3 was amplified by immunoSEQ multiplex PCR across 54 Vbeta, 13 Jbeta. TCRdb re-derived calls from the immunoSEQ multiplex PCR reads in MiXCR, one entry per CDR3 protein. The sample holds under 200,000 distinct CDR3 sequences, over 85% seen once. The J gene is TRBJ1-2, the V gene TRBV29-1, with 9 bases that match TRBD1. The receptor was isolated from a human donor in good health. Sequencing was done on a sample of CD4+ T cells from PBMCs. CDR3 in amino acids: CSGEQGAGGYTF. The CDR3 nucleotides read TGCAGCGGCGAACAGGGGGCAGGGGGCTACACCTTC. Using reference TRBV29-1 and TRBJ1-2 for the parts outside the CDR3, the full variable domain is SAVISQKPSRDICQRGTSLTIQCQVDSQVTMMFWYRQQPGQSLTLIATANQGSEATYESGFVIDKFPISRPNLTFSTLTVSNMSPEDSSIYLCSGEQGAGGYTFGSGTRLTVV.